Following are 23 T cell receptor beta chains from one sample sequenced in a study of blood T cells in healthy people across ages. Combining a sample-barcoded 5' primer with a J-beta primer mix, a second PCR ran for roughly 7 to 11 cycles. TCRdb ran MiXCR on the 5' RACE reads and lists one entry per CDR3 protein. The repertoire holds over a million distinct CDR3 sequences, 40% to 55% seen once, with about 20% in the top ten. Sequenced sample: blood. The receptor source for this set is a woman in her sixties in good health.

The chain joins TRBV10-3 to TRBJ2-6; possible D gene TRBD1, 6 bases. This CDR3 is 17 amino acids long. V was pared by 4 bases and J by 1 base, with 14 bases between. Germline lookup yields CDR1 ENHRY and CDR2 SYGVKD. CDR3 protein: CAISGRTQGSGANVLTF. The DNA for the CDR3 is TGTGCCATCAGTGGACGAACCCAGGGGTCTGGGGCCAACGTCCTGACTTTC.

The CDR3 sequence: CASSLDGTTYEQYF. In DNA form, the CDR3 reads TGCGCCAGCAGCTTGGACGGGACGACCTACGAGCAGTACTTC. This chain links TRBV5-1 with TRBJ2-7; D is possibly TRBD1 or TRBD2 (5 bases each). Trimming took 0 bases from V and 2 from J, leaving 9 bases between them. Germline-derived CDR1 and CDR2 are SGHRS and YFSETQ. The CDR3 is 14 residues long.

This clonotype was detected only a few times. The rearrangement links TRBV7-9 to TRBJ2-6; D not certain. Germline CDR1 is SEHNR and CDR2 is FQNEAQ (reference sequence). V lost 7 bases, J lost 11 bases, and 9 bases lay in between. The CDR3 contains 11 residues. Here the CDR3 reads CASTFLDVLTF. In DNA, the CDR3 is TGTGCCAGCACCTTCCTCGACGTCCTGACTTTC.

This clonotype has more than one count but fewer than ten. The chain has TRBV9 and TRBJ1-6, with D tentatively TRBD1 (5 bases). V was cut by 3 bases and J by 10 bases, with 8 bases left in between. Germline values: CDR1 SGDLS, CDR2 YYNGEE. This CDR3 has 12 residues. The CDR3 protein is CASSAQGSPLHF. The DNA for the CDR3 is TGTGCCAGCAGCGCCCAGGGCTCACCCCTCCACTTT.

CDR3: CSAIEDRGGNEQFF. The CDR3 DNA is TGCAGTGCCATTGAGGACCGCGGTGGCAATGAGCAGTTCTTC. The V call is TRBV20-1, the J call TRBJ2-1; D gene unclear. Looked up from germline, CDR1 is DFQATT and CDR2 is SNEGSKA (reference sequence). The CDR3 has 14 residues. V was cut by 6 bases and J by 6 bases, with 18 bases left in between.

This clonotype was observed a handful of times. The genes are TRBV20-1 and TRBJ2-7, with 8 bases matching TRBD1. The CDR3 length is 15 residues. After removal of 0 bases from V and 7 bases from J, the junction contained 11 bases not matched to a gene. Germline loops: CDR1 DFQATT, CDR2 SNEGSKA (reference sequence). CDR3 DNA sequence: TGCAGTGCTAGAGATGGTGGGCCAGGGGGCGGGGAGCAGTACTTC. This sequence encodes CSARDGGPGGGEQYF.

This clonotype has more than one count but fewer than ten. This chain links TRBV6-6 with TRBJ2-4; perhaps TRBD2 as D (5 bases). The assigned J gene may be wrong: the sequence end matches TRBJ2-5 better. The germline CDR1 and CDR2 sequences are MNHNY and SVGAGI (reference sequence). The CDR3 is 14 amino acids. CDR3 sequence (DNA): TGTGCCAGCAGTTACTCACCTCCGGGGGAGACCCAGTACTTC. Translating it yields CASSYSPPGETQYF.

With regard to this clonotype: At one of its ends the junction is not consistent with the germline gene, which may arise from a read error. CDR3 residues: CACSLLGARNEKLFF. CDR3 nucleotide sequence: TGTGCCTGCAGTCTCCTCGGGGCGCGGAATGAAAAACTGTTTTTT. The chain carries TRBV12-3 or TRBV12-4 and TRBJ1-4; D is possibly TRBD1 (5 bases). The CDR3 sequence is 15 residues long.

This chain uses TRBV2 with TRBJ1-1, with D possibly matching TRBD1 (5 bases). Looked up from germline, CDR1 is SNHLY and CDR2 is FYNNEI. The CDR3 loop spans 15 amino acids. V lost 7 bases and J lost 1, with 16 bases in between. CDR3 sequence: CASNGRVNANTEAFF. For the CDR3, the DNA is TGTGCCAGCAACGGCAGGGTAAACGCGAACACTGAAGCTTTCTTT.

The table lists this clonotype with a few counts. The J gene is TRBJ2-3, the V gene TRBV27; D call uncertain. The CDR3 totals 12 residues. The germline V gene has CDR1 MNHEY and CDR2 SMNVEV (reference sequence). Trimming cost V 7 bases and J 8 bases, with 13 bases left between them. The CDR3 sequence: CASKGQPATQYF. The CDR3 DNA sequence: TGTGCCAGCAAGGGCCAGCCCGCTACGCAGTATTTT.

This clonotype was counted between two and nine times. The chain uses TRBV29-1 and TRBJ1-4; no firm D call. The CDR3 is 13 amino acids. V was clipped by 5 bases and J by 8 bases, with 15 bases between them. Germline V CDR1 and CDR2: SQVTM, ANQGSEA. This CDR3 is CSVQPSLMEKLFF. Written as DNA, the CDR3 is TGCAGCGTTCAACCATCCCTCATGGAAAAACTGTTTTTT.

CDR3 in DNA: TGTGCCACCAGTGAACAGAGACAGGGGATCGGTACGCAGTATTTT. Protein product: CATSEQRQGIGTQYF. The chain employs TRBV24-1 and TRBJ2-3; 8 bases are a match to TRBD1. Germline V gene data show CDR1 as KGHDR and CDR2 as SFDVKD. J gave up 8 bases and V 4 bases, and 10 bases lay outside the gene matches. CDR3 length: 15 residues.

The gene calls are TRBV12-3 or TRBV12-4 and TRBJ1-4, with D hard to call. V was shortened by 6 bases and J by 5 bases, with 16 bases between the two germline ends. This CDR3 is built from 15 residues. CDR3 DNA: TGTGCCAGCAGCCTTACTCGCAGGCCCAATGAAAAACTGTTTTTT. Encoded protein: CASSLTRRPNEKLFF.

CDR3 region: CASQPGLAGGGGYNEQFF. CDR3 nucleotide sequence: TGTGCCAGCCAACCCGGACTAGCGGGAGGGGGGGGTTACAATGAGCAGTTCTTC. The rearrangement links TRBV9 to TRBJ2-1, with 15 bases matching TRBD2. This CDR3 comprises 18 residues. J was trimmed by 4 bases and V by 7 bases; bases with no gene match: 12. Germline values: CDR1 SGDLS, CDR2 YYNGEE.

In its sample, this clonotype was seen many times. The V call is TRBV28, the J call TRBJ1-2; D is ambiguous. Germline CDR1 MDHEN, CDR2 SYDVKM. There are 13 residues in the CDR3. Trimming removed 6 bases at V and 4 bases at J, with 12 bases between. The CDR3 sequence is CASSSDTAYGYTF. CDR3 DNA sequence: TGTGCCAGCAGCTCCGACACCGCCTATGGCTACACCTTC.

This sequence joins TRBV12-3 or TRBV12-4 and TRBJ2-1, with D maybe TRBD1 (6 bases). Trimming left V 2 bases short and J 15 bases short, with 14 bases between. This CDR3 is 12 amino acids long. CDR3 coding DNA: TGTGCCAGCAGTTTAACGTTCAGGGGCTTGTTCTTC. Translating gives CASSLTFRGLFF.

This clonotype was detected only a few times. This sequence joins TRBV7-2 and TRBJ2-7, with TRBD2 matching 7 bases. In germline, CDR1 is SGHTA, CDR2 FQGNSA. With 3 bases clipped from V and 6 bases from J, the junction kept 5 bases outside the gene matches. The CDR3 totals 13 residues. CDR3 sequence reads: CASSLRWEGEQYF. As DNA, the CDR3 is TGTGCCAGCAGCTTGAGGTGGGAGGGCGAGCAGTACTTC. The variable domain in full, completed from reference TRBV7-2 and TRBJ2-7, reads GAGVSQSPSNKVTEKGKDVELRCDPISGHTALYWYRQSLGQGLEFLIYFQGNSAPDKSGLPSDRFSAERTGGSVSTLTIQRTQQEDSAVYLCASSLRWEGEQYFGPGTRLTVT.

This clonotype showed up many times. For the CDR3, the DNA is TGTGCCAGCAGCCCAGGCAGCGGGAGGGCCTACAATGAGCAGTTCTTC. Residues: CASSPGSGRAYNEQFF. The chain couples TRBV11-3 to TRBJ2-1; TRBD2 matches at 10 bases. Germline V gene lookup returns CDR1 SGHNT and CDR2 YENEEA. Trimming removed 5 bases from V and 2 bases from J; junction bases left unmatched: 6. The CDR3 runs 16 residues. The full variable domain, its missing parts supplied by reference TRBV11-3 and TRBJ2-1, is EAGVVQSPRYKIIEKKQPVAFWCNPISGHNTLYWYLQNLGQGPELLIRYENEEAVDDSQLPKDRFSAERLKGVDSTLKIQPAELGDSAVYLCASSPGSGRAYNEQFFGPGTRLTVL.

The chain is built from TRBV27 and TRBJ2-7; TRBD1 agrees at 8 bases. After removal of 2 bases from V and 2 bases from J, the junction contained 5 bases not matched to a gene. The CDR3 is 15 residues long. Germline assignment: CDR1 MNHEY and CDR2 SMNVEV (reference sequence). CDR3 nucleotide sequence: TGTGCCAGCAGTTTAGAACAGGGGGAAACCTACGAGCAGTACTTC. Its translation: CASSLEQGETYEQYF.

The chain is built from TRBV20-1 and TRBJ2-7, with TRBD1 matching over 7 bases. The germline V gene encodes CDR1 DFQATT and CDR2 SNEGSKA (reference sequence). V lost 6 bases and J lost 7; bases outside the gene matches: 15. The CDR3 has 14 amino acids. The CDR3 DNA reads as TGCAGTGCGACGGGCTTAGCAGGGGGTTGGGAGCAGTACTTC. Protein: CSATGLAGGWEQYF.

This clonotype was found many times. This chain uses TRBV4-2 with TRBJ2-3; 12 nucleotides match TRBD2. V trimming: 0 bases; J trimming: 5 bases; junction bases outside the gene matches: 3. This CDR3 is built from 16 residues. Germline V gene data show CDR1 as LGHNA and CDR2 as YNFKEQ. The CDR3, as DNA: TGTGCCAGCAGCCAAGATCAGGGACTAGCGGGAGATACGCAGTATTTT. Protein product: CASSQDQGLAGDTQYF.

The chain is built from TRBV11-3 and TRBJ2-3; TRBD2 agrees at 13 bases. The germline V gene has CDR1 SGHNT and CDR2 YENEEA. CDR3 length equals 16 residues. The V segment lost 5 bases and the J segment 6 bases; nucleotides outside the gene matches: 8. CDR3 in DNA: TGTGCCAGCAGCCGTAGGACTAGCGGGAGTGGGGATACGCAGTATTTT. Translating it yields CASSRRTSGSGDTQYF.

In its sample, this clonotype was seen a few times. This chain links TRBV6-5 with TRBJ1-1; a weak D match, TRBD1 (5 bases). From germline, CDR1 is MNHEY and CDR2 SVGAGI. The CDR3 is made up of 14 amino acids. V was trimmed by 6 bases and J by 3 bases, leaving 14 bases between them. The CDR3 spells CASRREGRDTEAFF. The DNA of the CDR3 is TGTGCCAGCAGACGCGAGGGGAGGGACACTGAAGCTTTCTTT.